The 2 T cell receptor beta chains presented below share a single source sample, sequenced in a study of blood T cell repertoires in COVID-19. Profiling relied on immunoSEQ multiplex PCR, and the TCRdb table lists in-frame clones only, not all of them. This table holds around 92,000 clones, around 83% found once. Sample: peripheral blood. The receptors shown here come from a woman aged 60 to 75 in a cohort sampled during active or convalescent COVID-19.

The CDR3, as DNA: TGTGCCAGCAGTTACGAGGGGGCTACAAGCGATGAGCAGTTCTTC. It is translated as CASSYEGATSDEQFF. The V and J genes are TRBV6-5 and TRBJ2-1; 7 nucleotides agree with TRBD1. The V gene's germline CDR1 is MNHEY and CDR2 SVGAGI. The CDR3 loop spans 15 amino acids. Trimming removed 2 bases from V and 8 bases from J; junction bases left unmatched: 9.

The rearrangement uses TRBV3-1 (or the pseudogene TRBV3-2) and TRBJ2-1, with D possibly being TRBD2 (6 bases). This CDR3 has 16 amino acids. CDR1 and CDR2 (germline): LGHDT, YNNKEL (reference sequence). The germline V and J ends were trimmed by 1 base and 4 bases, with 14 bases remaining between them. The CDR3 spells CASSQVSTRDYNEQFF. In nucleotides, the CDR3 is TGTGCCAGCAGCCAAGTCTCGACTAGGGATTACAATGAGCAGTTCTTC.